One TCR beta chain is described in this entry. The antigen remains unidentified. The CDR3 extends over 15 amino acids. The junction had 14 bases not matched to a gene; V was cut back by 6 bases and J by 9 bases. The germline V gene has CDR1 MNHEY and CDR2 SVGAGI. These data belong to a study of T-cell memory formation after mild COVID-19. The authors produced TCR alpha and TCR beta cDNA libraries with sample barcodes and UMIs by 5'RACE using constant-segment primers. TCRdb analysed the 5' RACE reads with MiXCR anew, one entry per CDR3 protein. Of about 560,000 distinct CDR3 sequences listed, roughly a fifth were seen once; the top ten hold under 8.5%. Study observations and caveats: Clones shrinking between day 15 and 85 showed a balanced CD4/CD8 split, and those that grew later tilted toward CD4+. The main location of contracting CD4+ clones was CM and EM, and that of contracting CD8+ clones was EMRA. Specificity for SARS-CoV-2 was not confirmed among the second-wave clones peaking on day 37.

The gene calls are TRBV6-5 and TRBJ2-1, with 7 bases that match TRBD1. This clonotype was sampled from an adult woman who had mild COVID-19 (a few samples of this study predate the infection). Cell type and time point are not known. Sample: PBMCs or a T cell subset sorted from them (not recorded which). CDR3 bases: TGTGCCAGCAGCCCTGACAGGGACGTTAGGGGTGAGCAGTTCTTC. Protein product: CASSPDRDVRGEQFF.